The 25 T cell receptor beta chains below all came from one sample that was sequenced in a study of cytomegalovirus exposure and HLA in healthy donors. Primers: 60 Vbeta forward and 13 Jbeta reverse. Here immunoSEQ multiplex PCR was the method, and the copy in TCRdb shows in-frame clones only, minus some. Of around 170,000 clones listed, about 85% are singletons. The sample taken for sequencing was PBMCs. Receptors originate from a girl aged 10-17 years in good health and CMV-seropositive.

The chain couples TRBV7-2 to TRBJ2-7, with TRBD2 identical over 14 bases. V was pared by 3 bases and J by 6 bases, with 10 bases of the junction left unmatched. In germline, CDR1 is SGHTA, CDR2 FQGNSA. The CDR3 is made up of 17 amino acids. As DNA, the CDR3 is TGTGCCAGCAGCTTTCCCCCCGGGACTAGCGGGAGAGGCGAGCAGTACTTC. Translated: CASSFPPGTSGRGEQYF.

The chain carries TRBV2 and TRBJ1-2, with 8 bases that match TRBD1. J gave up 1 base and V 11 bases, and 12 bases lay outside the gene matches. The CDR3 consists of 15 residues. From germline, CDR1 is SNHLY and CDR2 FYNNEI. Here the CDR3 reads CAGQGVLSLNYGYTF. The CDR3 nucleotides are TGTGCCGGACAGGGAGTCCTATCCCTTAACTATGGCTACACCTTC. Supplemented by reference TRBV2 and TRBJ1-2, the full variable domain reads EPEVTQTPSHQVTQMGQEVILRCVPISNHLYFYWYRQILGQKVEFLVSFYNNEISEKSEIFDDQFSVERPDGSNFTLKIRSTKLEDSAMYFCAGQGVLSLNYGYTFGSGTRLTVV.

The rearrangement joins TRBV7-9 to TRBJ1-1; TRBD1 might be the D (6 bases). Germline CDR1 and CDR2: SEHNR and FQNEAQ (reference sequence). V was cut by 6 bases and J by 1 base, with 12 bases left in between. The CDR3 length is 14 residues. CDR3 nucleotides: TGTGCCAGCAGGTCGACAGGATGGAACACTGAAGCTTTCTTT. Translated, it gives CASRSTGWNTEAFF.

The V call is TRBV27, the J call TRBJ2-7; 8 bases match TRBD1. Trimming cost V 5 bases and J 2 bases; bases outside gene matches: 8. CDR3 length: 15 amino acids. Looked up from germline, CDR1 is MNHEY and CDR2 is SMNVEV (reference sequence). CDR3 sequence (DNA): TGTGCCAGCAGTCATCCCCGGGACAGGCCCTACGAGCAGTACTTC. Amino acids: CASSHPRDRPYEQYF.

The CDR3 region has the DNA TGTGCCAGCAGTTCGCGGCCCACAGATACGCAGTATTTT. It is translated as CASSSRPTDTQYF. The chain uses TRBV27 and TRBJ2-3; D uncertain. V was shortened by 4 bases and J by 2 bases, with 7 bases between the two germline ends. The CDR3 runs to 13 residues. Germline-derived CDR1 and CDR2 are MNHEY and SMNVEV (reference sequence).

The CDR3 DNA reads TGCGCCAGCAGCTCCTCACGCTTTTCTCGACAGGGAAACTATGGCTACACCTTC. This encodes CASSSSRFSRQGNYGYTF. This sequence joins TRBV5-1 and TRBJ1-2, with TRBD1 identical over 7 bases. The ends lost 3 bases at V and 2 bases at J; junction bases unmatched: 16. CDR1 SGHRS and CDR2 YFSETQ come from the germline V gene. The CDR3 has 18 amino acids.

The V and J genes are TRBV7-6 and TRBJ1-1, with 8 bases that match TRBD1. Germline CDR1 and CDR2: SGHVS and FNYEAQ. Trimming at V came to 1 base and at J to 2 bases, leaving 12 bases not matched to a gene. The CDR3 contains 18 residues. CDR3 in amino acids: CASSLGLGQAIKNTEAFF. In DNA, the CDR3 is TGTGCCAGCAGCTTAGGTCTGGGACAGGCCATAAAAAACACTGAAGCTTTCTTT.

Concerning this clone itself: An end of the junction differs from the germline gene, which may be a read error. This specimen includes other DNA sequences encoding the same CDR3. The chain is built from TRBV6-5 and TRBJ1-4, with a possible D match to TRBD1 (5 bases). The CDR3 contains 15 residues. From germline, CDR1 is MNHEY and CDR2 SVGAGI. CDR3 DNA: TGTGCCAGCAGTTACTCTCCCGCGGGAGGGGAAAAGCTGTTTTTT. It codes for CASSYSPAGGEKLFF.

This clone showed up just a few times. This chain uses TRBV10-3 with TRBJ1-1; 7 nucleotides agree with TRBD1. CDR1 is ENHRY and CDR2 is SYGVKD in the germline V gene. CDR3 length equals 16 residues. The J segment lost 5 bases and the V segment lost 3 bases, leaving 12 bases of the junction unmatched. In nucleotides, the CDR3 is TGTGCCATCAGTGACGGCCCGACAGGGCGGAGGACTGAAGCTTTCTTT. Translating gives CAISDGPTGRRTEAFF.

V and J are TRBV9 and TRBJ2-2; 10 bases fit TRBD2. Germline V gene sequence: CDR1 SGDLS, CDR2 YYNGEE. V lost 0 bases, J lost 8 bases, and 13 bases stayed unmatched. The CDR3 spans 18 residues. The CDR3 region is CASSVATMVAGGSGELFF. CDR3 sequence (DNA): TGTGCCAGCAGCGTAGCTACTATGGTAGCGGGAGGATCAGGGGAGCTGTTTTTT.

The CDR3 protein is CAWNVIAGVPQETQYF. CDR3 nucleotides: TGTGCCTGGAATGTTATAGCGGGAGTCCCCCAAGAGACCCAGTACTTC. V gene TRBV30 combines with J gene TRBJ2-5, with 9 positions matching TRBD2. This CDR3 is 16 amino acids long. Germline CDR1 and CDR2: GTSNPN and SVGIG (reference sequence). J lost 1 base, V lost 4 bases, and 10 bases had no gene match.

This chain links TRBV5-1 with TRBJ1-1; maybe TRBD1 (6 bases). The ends were cut back, 4 bases at V and 1 base at J, with 11 bases in the middle. This CDR3 has 14 residues. Germline lookup yields CDR1 SGHRS and CDR2 YFSETQ. This CDR3 is CASSAGTTNTEAFF. The CDR3 DNA follows: TGCGCCAGCAGCGCCGGGACAACGAACACTGAAGCTTTCTTT.

The V call is TRBV25-1, the J call TRBJ2-5; TRBD2 matches at 8 bases. The germline V gene encodes CDR1 MGHDK and CDR2 SYGVNS. V lost 1 base, J lost 2 bases, and 9 bases stayed unmatched. The CDR3 runs to 17 residues. Written as DNA, the CDR3 is TGTGCCAGCAGTGAATCCGGTAGAGGCGGGAGGCAAGAGACCCAGTACTTC. Translated: CASSESGRGGRQETQYF.

CDR3 DNA: TGCAGCGTTAAGACAGGGTCCGCTTCACCCCTCCACTTT. Its protein is CSVKTGSASPLHF. The chain joins TRBV29-1 to TRBJ1-6; 7 nucleotides line up with TRBD1. Unmatched junction bases numbered 7, after V lost 5 bases and J lost 9 bases. This CDR3 spans 13 amino acids. CDR1 and CDR2 from the germline V gene are SQVTM and ANQGSEA.

The gene calls are TRBV15 and TRBJ2-5, with 7 positions matching TRBD2. The trim removed 1 base at V and 9 bases at J, leaving 5 bases unmatched. Germline V lookup: CDR1 LNHNV, CDR2 YYDKDF (reference sequence). The CDR3 sequence is 13 residues long. CDR3 bases: TGTGCCACCAGCAGAGGGCTAGCGGATTCCCAGTACTTC. Translation: CATSRGLADSQYF.

The chain joins TRBV5-5 to TRBJ2-7; 7 positions match TRBD1. With V trimmed by 0 bases and J by 0 bases, 3 bases remained unmatched. Germline V gene sequence: CDR1 SGHKS, CDR2 YYEKEE (reference sequence). CDR3 length equals 15 residues. The CDR3 DNA reads as TGTGCCAGCAGCTTGGGGGGACAGATCTCCTACGAGCAGTACTTC. This translates into CASSLGGQISYEQYF.

As concerns this clone: The same CDR3 arises from other DNA sequences in this sample as well. The rearrangement uses TRBV19 and TRBJ2-7; TRBD1 agrees at 8 bases. J lost 0 bases, V lost 6 bases, and 4 bases had no gene match. CDR1 LNHDA and CDR2 SQIVND come from the germline V gene (reference sequence). This CDR3 spans 14 amino acids. As DNA, the CDR3 is TGTGCCAGTAGCACCGGGACAGGCTCCTACGAGCAGTACTTC. Protein: CASSTGTGSYEQYF.

The chain has TRBV11-2 and TRBJ2-7; 10 bases match TRBD2. J gave up 0 bases and V 1 base, and 3 bases lay outside the gene matches. From germline, CDR1 is SGHAT and CDR2 FQNNGV. The CDR3 runs 16 residues. The CDR3, as DNA: TGTGCCAGCAGCTTAGGTGCTAGCGGGAGCTCCTACGAGCAGTACTTC. It codes for CASSLGASGSSYEQYF.

V and J are TRBV19 and TRBJ1-5, with TRBD1 as a possible D gene (6 bases). V was pared by 7 bases and J by 9 bases, with 16 bases between. This CDR3 has 13 residues. The germline CDR1 and CDR2 sequences are LNHDA and SQIVND (reference sequence). CDR3 region: CASTQAGGWPQHF. CDR3 DNA sequence: TGTGCCAGTACTCAGGCGGGGGGCTGGCCCCAGCATTTT.

This chain links TRBV7-9 with TRBJ1-2, with D possibly TRBD1 on 6 matching bases. V lost 4 bases, J lost 4 bases, and 10 bases lay in between. CDR3 size: 13 residues. Germline CDR1 is SEHNR and CDR2 is FQNEAQ (reference sequence). CDR3 amino acids: CASSSRDTYGYTF. For the CDR3, the DNA is TGTGCCAGCAGCTCCCGGGACACCTATGGCTACACCTTC.

J is TRBJ1-5 and V is TRBV11-2, with D possibly being TRBD1 (5 bases). The CDR3 runs 14 residues. The germline V gene encodes CDR1 SGHAT and CDR2 FQNNGV. Trimming left V 1 base short and J 3 bases short, with 7 bases between. The DNA for the CDR3 is TGTGCCAGCAGCTTAGTGGGGCACAATCAGCCCCAGCATTTT. It is translated as CASSLVGHNQPQHF.

The V and J genes are TRBV7-9 and TRBJ2-1, with 9 bases aligning to TRBD2. The CDR3 is made up of 17 amino acids. The J segment lost 2 bases and the V segment lost 3 bases, leaving 8 bases of the junction unmatched. CDR1 is SEHNR and CDR2 is FQNEAQ in the germline V gene (reference sequence). CDR3 loop: CASSFRLAETAYNEQFF. In DNA form, the CDR3 reads TGTGCCAGCAGCTTTAGACTAGCGGAGACGGCCTACAATGAGCAGTTCTTC. Supplemented by reference TRBV7-9 and TRBJ2-1, the full variable domain reads DTGVSQNPRHKITKRGQNVTFRCDPISEHNRLYWYRQTLGQGPEFLTYFQNEAQLEKSRLLSDRFSAERPKGSFSTLEIQRTEQGDSAMYLCASSFRLAETAYNEQFFGPGTRLTVL.

The rearrangement links TRBV5-6 to TRBJ1-1; 8 nucleotides line up with TRBD1. This CDR3 is built from 12 residues. CDR1 is SGHDT and CDR2 is YYEEEE in the germline V gene. J was trimmed by 6 bases and V by 4 bases; bases with no gene match: 2. CDR3 bases: TGTGCCAGCAGCGTGGACAGGGCTGAAGCTTTCTTT. Translated, it gives CASSVDRAEAFF.

This chain links TRBV5-1 with TRBJ1-1; no clear D gene. The CDR3 totals 11 residues. V was trimmed by 0 bases and J by 8 bases, leaving 5 bases between them. CDR1 is SGHRS, CDR2 YFSETQ, per germline. This CDR3 reads CASSLDSEAFF. In DNA, the CDR3 is TGCGCCAGCAGCTTGGACAGCGAAGCTTTCTTT.

CDR3 sequence (DNA): TGCAGCGGCGGGACAGGGGATGGCTACACCTTC. It encodes CSGGTGDGYTF. V is TRBV29-1 and J is TRBJ1-2; 10 nucleotides line up with TRBD1. V trimming: 7 bases; J trimming: 6 bases; junction bases outside the gene matches: 2. This CDR3 region has 11 residues. CDR1 and CDR2 from the germline V gene are SQVTM and ANQGSEA.